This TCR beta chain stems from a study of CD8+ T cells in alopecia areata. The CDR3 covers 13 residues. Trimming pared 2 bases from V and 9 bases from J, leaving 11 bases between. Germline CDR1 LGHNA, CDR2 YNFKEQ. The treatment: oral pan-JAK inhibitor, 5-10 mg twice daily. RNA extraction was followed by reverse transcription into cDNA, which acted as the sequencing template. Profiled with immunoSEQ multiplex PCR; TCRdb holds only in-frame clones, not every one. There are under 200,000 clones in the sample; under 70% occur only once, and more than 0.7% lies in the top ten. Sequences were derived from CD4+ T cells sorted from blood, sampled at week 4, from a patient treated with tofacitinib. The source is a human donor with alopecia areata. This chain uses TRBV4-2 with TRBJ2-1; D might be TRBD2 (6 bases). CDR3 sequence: CASSQPSDREQFF. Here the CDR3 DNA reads TGTGCCAGCAGCCAACCTAGCGACCGTGAGCAGTTCTTC.